This T cell receptor (beta chain) comes out of a study of CD8 T cells in ankylosing spondylitis. CDR3 length equals 15 residues. The germline V and J ends were trimmed by 2 bases and 0 bases, with 10 bases remaining between them. Germline-derived CDR1 and CDR2 are SNHLY and FYNNEI. This clonotype was seen a handful of times. Its antigen is undetermined. Each CDR3 protein gets one entry after TCRdb re-called the 5' RACE reads with MiXCR. The top ten clones hold under 20% of a sample with fewer than 750,000 distinct CDR3 sequences, roughly 19% of them seen once. Study-wide results and caveats: Within ankylosing spondylitis blood, a TCR beta motif made up of roughly eight highly homologous variants appeared to be characteristic.

The clonotype comes from a male donor with ankylosing spondylitis. Specimen: blood, either unsorted or a sorted T cell fraction (not recorded which). The chain employs TRBV2 and TRBJ1-2; D not certain. The CDR3 DNA reads as TGTGCCAGCAGTGAACGGGGAGATACTAACTATGGCTACACCTTC. Translation gives CASSERGDTNYGYTF. Drawing the rest from reference TRBV2 and TRBJ1-2, the complete variable domain is EPEVTQTPSHQVTQMGQEVILRCVPISNHLYFYWYRQILGQKVEFLVSFYNNEISEKSEIFDDQFSVERPDGSNFTLKIRSTKLEDSAMYFCASSERGDTNYGYTFGSGTRLTVV.